Below are 14 T cell receptor beta chains sequenced from a single sample in a study of immune characterization of retroperitoneal liposarcoma. Each CDR3 protein gets one entry after TCRdb re-called the PCR reads with MiXCR. This table holds 2,500 or so distinct CDR3 sequences, 35% to 40% found once. The sample comprised tumor tissue. These receptors originate from a male donor with retroperitoneal liposarcoma.

This clonotype was counted a few times. The chain is built from TRBV12-3 or TRBV12-4 and TRBJ2-7, with 9 nucleotides matching TRBD2. This CDR3 is built from 17 residues. The V and J ends lost 1 base and 7 bases, in that order; junction bases with no gene match: 14. As DNA, the CDR3 is TGTGCCAGCAGTTTAGTAGTTAGCGGGGGTGCGTACAATGAGCAGTACTTC. Its translation: CASSLVVSGGAYNEQYF.

This clonotype is classed as large (0.1 to 1%). This chain uses TRBV27 with TRBJ2-3; unclear D gene. V gave up 2 bases and J gave up 5 bases, with 11 bases separating them. The CDR3 is made up of 14 amino acids. CDR1 and CDR2 (germline): MNHEY, SMNVEV (reference sequence). Written as DNA, the CDR3 is TGTGCCAGCAGTTTAAGGTACTCCGGAGATACGCAGTATTTT. Encoded protein: CASSLRYSGDTQYF.

In this sample, this clonotype turned up once. This chain uses TRBV7-2 with TRBJ1-6; D perhaps matches TRBD1 (5 bases). This CDR3 comprises 15 residues. With 3 bases removed from V and 6 bases from J, the gap between germline ends came to 12 bases. The V gene's germline CDR1 is SGHTA and CDR2 FQGNSA. The CDR3 DNA is TGTGCCAGCAGCTTCGGTAGAGGGGTTAATTCACCCCTCCACTTT. Protein sequence: CASSFGRGVNSPLHF.

The J gene is TRBJ2-1, the V gene TRBV7-2, with 9 bases matching TRBD2. This CDR3 is built from 14 residues. The ends lost 3 bases at V and 10 bases at J; junction bases unmatched: 7. Germline CDR1 is SGHTA and CDR2 is FQGNSA. CDR3 in amino acids: CASSFSGGSYEQFF. CDR3 sequence (DNA): TGTGCCAGCAGCTTTAGCGGGGGATCCTACGAGCAGTTCTTC.

V usage is TRBV6-1 and J usage is TRBJ2-3; the D is unclear. There are 12 residues in the CDR3. The germline V gene has CDR1 MNHNS and CDR2 SASEGT. Between the trimmed V and J ends, which lost 1 base and 11 bases, there was a span of 10 bases. CDR3 sequence reads: CASSEVSYEQYF. CDR3 sequence (DNA): TGTGCCAGCAGTGAAGTGTCCTACGAGCAGTATTTT.

By its share, this clonotype is medium-sized (0.01 to 0.1%). V and J are TRBV6-1 and TRBJ1-1, with D unresolved. V lost 7 bases and J lost 2, with 11 bases in between. The germline V gene has CDR1 MNHNS and CDR2 SASEGT. The CDR3 has 13 amino acids. As DNA, the CDR3 is TGTGCCAGCATACGACTCTTAAACACTGAAGCTTTCTTT. This encodes CASIRLLNTEAFF.

This clonotype has more than one count but fewer than ten. The junction shows a germline mismatch at one end, possibly a read error. This sequence joins TRBV6-5 and TRBJ2-1; 13 bases are a match to TRBD2. Germline lookup yields CDR1 MNHEY and CDR2 SVGAGI. This CDR3 is built from 15 residues. CDR3: CASKSLAGGPGEKYF. Written as DNA, the CDR3 is TGTGCCAGCAAATCACTAGCGGGAGGGCCGGGTGAGAAGTACTTC.

The rearrangement joins TRBV7-4 to TRBJ1-5; D gene uncertain. The ends were cut back, 5 bases at V and 4 bases at J, with 6 bases in the middle. This CDR3 has 12 residues. Germline-derived CDR1 and CDR2 are SGHVT and SQSDAQ. The CDR3 is CASSINNQPQHF. The CDR3 DNA reads as TGTGCCAGCAGCATAAATAATCAGCCCCAGCATTTT.

There are a few counts of this clonotype. CDR3 sequence reads: CASSDTGTLYNEQFF. The CDR3 nucleotides are TGTGCCAGCAGCGATACCGGGACCCTATACAATGAGCAGTTCTTC. The V gene is TRBV7-3, the J gene TRBJ2-1; either TRBD1 or TRBD2 may supply D (5 bases each). CDR1 and CDR2 (germline): SGHTA, FQGTGA. The CDR3 contains 15 residues. V was cut by 5 bases and J by 4 bases, with 15 bases left in between.

This clonotype has just a few counts. The V and J genes are TRBV12-3 or TRBV12-4 and TRBJ2-3; D tentatively reads TRBD1 or TRBD2 (5 bases each). The ends were cut back, 5 bases at V and 6 bases at J, with 18 bases in the middle. The CDR3 contains 15 residues. The DNA for the CDR3 is TGTGCCAGCAGTCCCGGGACCCGTGGTTTGGATACGCAGTATTTT. This translates into CASSPGTRGLDTQYF.

This clonotype was picked up a small number of times. The chain carries TRBV7-2 and TRBJ2-2; 7 bases map to TRBD2. Germline assignment: CDR1 SGHTA and CDR2 FQGNSA. The CDR3 loop spans 15 amino acids. Trimming took 2 bases from V and 4 from J; bases not matched to a gene: 4. DNA of the CDR3: TGTGCCAGCAGCTTAAGCGGGATTTTCACCGGGGAGCTGTTTTTT. Its protein is CASSLSGIFTGELFF.

V is TRBV12-3 or TRBV12-4 and J is TRBJ2-5, with 7 nucleotides matching TRBD2. The J call may be faulty, since TRBJ2-7 better matches the DNA end. CDR3 length: 14 amino acids. CDR3 nucleotide sequence: TGTGCCAGCAGTGCTAGCGGAATCTCCTACGAGCAGTACTTC. It yields the protein CASSASGISYEQYF.

The chain uses TRBV6-2 or TRBV6-3 and TRBJ2-1; unclear D gene. V lost 2 bases and J 6 bases, leaving 5 bases between the germline ends. Germline CDR1 reads MNHEY; CDR2 reads SVGEGT. The CDR3 runs to 12 residues. Here the CDR3 DNA reads TGTGCCAGCAGTTACGTGTTCAATGAGCAGTTCTTC. Residues: CASSYVFNEQFF.

This chain uses TRBV10-3 with TRBJ2-5; possible D gene TRBD2, 5 bases. The germline gives CDR1 ENHRY, CDR2 SYGVKD. There are 14 residues in the CDR3. The germline V and J ends were trimmed by 3 bases and 5 bases, with 13 bases remaining between them. The CDR3 bases are TGTGCCATCAGTGACCACGGGAAGTCGGAGACCCAGTACTTC. The encoded protein is CAISDHGKSETQYF.